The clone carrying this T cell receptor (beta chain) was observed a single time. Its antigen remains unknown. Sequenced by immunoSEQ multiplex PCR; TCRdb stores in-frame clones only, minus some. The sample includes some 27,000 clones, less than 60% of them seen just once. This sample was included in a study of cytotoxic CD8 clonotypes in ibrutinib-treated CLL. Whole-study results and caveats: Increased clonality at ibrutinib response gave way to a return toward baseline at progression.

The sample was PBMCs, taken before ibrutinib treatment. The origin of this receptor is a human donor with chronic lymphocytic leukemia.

The CDR3 bases are TGTGCCATCAGTGACGGGGTTCCAGAGCAGTTCTTC. Protein sequence: CAISDGVPEQFF. The genes are TRBV10-3 and TRBJ2-1; maybe TRBD2 (5 bases). Germline V gene sequence: CDR1 ENHRY, CDR2 SYGVKD. V dropped 3 bases and J dropped 10 bases, with 10 bases sitting between them. This CDR3 has 12 amino acids.